The source of this T cell receptor beta chain is a study of identical twins. Regarding the study as a whole: Cross-sectional statistical analysis was relied on for the conclusions, without the same donors being followed.

V dropped 3 bases and J dropped 8 bases, with 13 bases sitting between them. In germline, CDR1 is GTSNPN, CDR2 SVGIG (reference sequence). The CDR3 covers 13 residues. This clonotype has a handful of counts. Its antigen is as yet unknown. TCRdb re-called the 5' RACE reads through MiXCR, storing one row per CDR3 protein. The repertoire includes roughly 470,000 distinct CDR3 sequences, roughly an eighth of them detected once, and about 0.94% sits in the top ten. These data also formed part of another study, on yellow fever vaccine responses in identical twins.

The receptor comes from a woman in her late teens or twenties in good health. Sample: CD4+ T cells sorted from blood. The rearrangement joins TRBV30 to TRBJ1-4; the D gene is possibly TRBD1 (6 bases). This CDR3 is CAWRSNRGEKLFF. The CDR3 bases are TGTGCCTGGAGAAGCAATAGGGGGGAAAAACTGTTTTTT. Combining the CDR3 with reference TRBV30 and TRBJ1-4 gives the whole variable domain SQTIHQWPATLVQPVGSPLSLECTVEGTSNPNLYWYRQAAGRGLQLLFYSVGIGQISSEVPQNLSASRPQDRQFILSSKKLLLSDSGFYLCAWRSNRGEKLFFGSGTQLSVL.